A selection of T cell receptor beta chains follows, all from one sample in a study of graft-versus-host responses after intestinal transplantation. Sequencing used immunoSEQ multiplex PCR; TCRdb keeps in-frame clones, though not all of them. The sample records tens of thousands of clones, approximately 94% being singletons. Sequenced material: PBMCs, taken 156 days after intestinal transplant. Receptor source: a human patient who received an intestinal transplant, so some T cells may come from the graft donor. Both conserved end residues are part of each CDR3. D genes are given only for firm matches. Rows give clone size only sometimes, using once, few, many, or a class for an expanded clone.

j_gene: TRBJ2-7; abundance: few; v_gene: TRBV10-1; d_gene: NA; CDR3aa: CASGSSHSPYEQYF; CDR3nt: TGCGCCAGCGGAAGTTCGCACAGTCCCTACGAGCAGTACTTC
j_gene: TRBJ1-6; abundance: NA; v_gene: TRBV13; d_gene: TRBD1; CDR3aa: CASSFWTGARGGSPLHF; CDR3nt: TGTGCCAGCAGCTTTTGGACAGGGGCCCGAGGCGGTTCACCCCTCCACTTT
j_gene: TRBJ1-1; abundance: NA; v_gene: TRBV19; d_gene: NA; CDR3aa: CASSITGNTEAFF; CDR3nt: TGTGCCAGTAGTATCACGGGGAACACTGAAGCTTTCTTT
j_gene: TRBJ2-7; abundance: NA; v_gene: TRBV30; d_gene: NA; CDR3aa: CAWSAPFFGARNEQYF; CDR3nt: TGTGCCTGGAGCGCGCCCTTTTTCGGGGCAAGAAACGAGCAGTACTTC
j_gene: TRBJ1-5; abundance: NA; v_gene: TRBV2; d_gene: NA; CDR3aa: CASSGTSIGNQPQHF; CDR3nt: TGTGCCAGCAGCGGGACCTCTATTGGCAATCAGCCCCAGCATTTT
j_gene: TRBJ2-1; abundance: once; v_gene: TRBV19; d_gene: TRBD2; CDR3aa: CASSIGLAGGYSYNEQFF; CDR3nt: TGTGCCAGTAGTATAGGACTAGCGGGAGGATACTCCTACAATGAGCAGTTCTTC
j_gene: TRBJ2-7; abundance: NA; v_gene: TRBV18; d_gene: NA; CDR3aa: CASSPPNRPYEQYF; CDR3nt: TGTGCCAGCTCACCACCAAACAGACCCTACGAGCAGTACTTC
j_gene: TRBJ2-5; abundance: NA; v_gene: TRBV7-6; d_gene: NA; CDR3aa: CASSYRRDTHVETQYF; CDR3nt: TGTGCCAGCAGCTACCGACGGGACACCCACGTTGAGACCCAGTACTTC
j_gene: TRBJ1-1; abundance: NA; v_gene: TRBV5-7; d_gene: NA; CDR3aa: CASSLTVRGGTEAFF; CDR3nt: TGTGCCAGCAGCTTGACCGTGAGGGGTGGAACTGAAGCTTTCTTT
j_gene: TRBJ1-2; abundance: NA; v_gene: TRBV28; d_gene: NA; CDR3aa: CASKGYREWISGGYTF; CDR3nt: TGTGCCAGCAAGGGTTACAGGGAATGGATCTCTGGTGGCTACACCTTC
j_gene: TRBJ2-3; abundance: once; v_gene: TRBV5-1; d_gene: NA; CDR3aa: CASCGEGQPTDTQYF; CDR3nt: TGCGCCAGCTGCGGGGAGGGACAGCCTACAGATACGCAGTATTTT
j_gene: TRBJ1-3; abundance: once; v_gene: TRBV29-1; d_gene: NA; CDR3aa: CSVPLSGNTIYF; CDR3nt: TGCAGCGTTCCCCTCTCTGGAAACACCATATATTTT
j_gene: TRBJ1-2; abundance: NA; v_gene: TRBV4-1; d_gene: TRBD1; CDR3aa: CASSQDGPQGAEGYTF; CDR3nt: TGCGCCAGCAGCCAAGATGGCCCCCAGGGGGCGGAAGGCTACACCTTC
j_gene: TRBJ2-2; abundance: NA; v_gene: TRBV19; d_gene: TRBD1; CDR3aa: CASQTGANTGELFF; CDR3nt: TGTGCCAGCCAGACAGGGGCGAACACCGGGGAGCTGTTTTTT
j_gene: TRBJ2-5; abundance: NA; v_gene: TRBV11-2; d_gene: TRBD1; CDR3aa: CASSYYRGGIETQYF; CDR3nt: TGTGCCAGCAGCTATTACAGGGGTGGGATAGAGACCCAGTACTTC
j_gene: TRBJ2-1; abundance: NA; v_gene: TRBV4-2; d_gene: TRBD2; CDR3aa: CASSQPPGLAGHNEQFF; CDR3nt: TGTGCCAGCAGCCAACCGCCGGGACTAGCGGGTCACAATGAGCAGTTCTTC
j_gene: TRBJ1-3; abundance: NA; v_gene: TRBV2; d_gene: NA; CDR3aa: CASSEFKGTGNTIYF; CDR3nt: TGTGCCAGCAGTGAGTTCAAGGGTACTGGAAACACCATATATTTT
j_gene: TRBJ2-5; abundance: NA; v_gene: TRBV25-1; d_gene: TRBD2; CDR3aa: CASSEILPGLAGRETQYF; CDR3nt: TGTGCCAGCAGTGAAATTCTCCCGGGACTAGCGGGACGGGAGACCCAGTACTTC
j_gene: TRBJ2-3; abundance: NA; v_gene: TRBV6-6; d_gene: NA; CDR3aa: CASSHLRDFKDTQYF; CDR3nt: TGTGCCAGCAGTCACCTACGGGACTTTAAGGATACGCAGTATTTT
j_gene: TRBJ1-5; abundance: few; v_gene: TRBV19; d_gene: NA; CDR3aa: CASSSELRLRPQHF; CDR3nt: TGTGCCAGTAGTTCGGAGCTTCGATTAAGGCCCCAGCATTTT
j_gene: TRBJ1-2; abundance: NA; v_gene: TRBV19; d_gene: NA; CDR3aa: CASSIDSPSTLNGYTF; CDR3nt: TGTGCCAGTAGTATAGATAGCCCCTCGACTCTTAATGGCTACACCTTC
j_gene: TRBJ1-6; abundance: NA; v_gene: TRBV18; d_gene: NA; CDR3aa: CASSPLGRGRAPLHF; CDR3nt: TGTGCCAGCTCACCATTGGGGAGGGGAAGGGCACCCCTCCACTTT
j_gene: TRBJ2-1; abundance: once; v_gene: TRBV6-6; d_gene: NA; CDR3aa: CASSKVGYNEQFF; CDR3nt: TGTGCCAGCAGTAAGGTGGGGTACAATGAGCAGTTCTTC
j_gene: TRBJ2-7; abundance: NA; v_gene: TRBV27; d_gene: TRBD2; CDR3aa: CASSSSGGALGEQYF; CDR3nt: TGTGCCAGCAGTTCTAGCGGGGGGGCCTTGGGCGAGCAGTACTTC
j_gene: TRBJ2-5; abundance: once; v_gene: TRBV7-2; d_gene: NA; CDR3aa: CASSLALETQYF; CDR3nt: TGTGCCAGCAGCTTAGCGTTGGAGACCCAGTACTTC
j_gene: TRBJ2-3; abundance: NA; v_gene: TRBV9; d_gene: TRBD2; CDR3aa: CASSVASGGVTDTQYF; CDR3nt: TGTGCCAGCAGCGTAGCTAGCGGGGGGGTCACAGATACGCAGTATTTT
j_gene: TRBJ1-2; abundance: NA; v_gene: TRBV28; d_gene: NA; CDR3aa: CASSLKGNYGYTF; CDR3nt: TGTGCCAGCAGTTTAAAGGGGAACTATGGCTACACCTTC
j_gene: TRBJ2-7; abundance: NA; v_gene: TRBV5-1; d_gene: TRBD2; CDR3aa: CASSPSGAEYEQYF; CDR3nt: TGCGCCAGCAGCCCTAGCGGCGCAGAGTACGAGCAGTACTTC
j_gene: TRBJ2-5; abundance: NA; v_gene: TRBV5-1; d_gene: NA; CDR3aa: CASSLEGGKQETQYF; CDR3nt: TGCGCCAGCAGCTTGGAAGGCGGAAAGCAAGAGACCCAGTACTTC
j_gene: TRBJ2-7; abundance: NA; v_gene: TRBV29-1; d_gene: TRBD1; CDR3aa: CSVAGTDSSYEQYF; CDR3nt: TGCAGCGTGGCCGGGACAGATAGCTCCTACGAGCAGTACTTC
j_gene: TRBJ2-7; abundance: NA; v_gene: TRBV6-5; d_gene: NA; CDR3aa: CASSYIGSYEQYF; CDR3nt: TGTGCCAGCAGTTACATTGGTTCCTACGAGCAGTACTTC
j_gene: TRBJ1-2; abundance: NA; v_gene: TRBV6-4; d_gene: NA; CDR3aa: CASLANYGYTF; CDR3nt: TGTGCCAGCTTAGCTAACTATGGCTACACCTTC
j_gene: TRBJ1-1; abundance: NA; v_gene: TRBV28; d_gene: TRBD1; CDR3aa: CASSRGPGQGAAEAFF; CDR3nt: TGTGCCAGCAGTCGAGGACCGGGACAGGGGGCGGCTGAAGCTTTCTTT
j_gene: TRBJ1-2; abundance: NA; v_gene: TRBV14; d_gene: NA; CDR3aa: CASSQDRQGLGYGYTF; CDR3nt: TGTGCCAGCAGCCAAGATCGGCAGGGACTAGGCTATGGCTACACCTTC
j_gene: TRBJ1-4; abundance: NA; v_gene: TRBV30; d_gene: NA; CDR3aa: CAWSVMATTNEKLFF; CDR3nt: TGTGCCTGGAGTGTAATGGCAACAACTAATGAAAAACTGTTTTTT
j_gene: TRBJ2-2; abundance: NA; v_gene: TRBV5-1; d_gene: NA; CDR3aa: CASSLNTGELFF; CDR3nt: TGCGCCAGCAGCCTCAACACCGGGGAGCTGTTTTTT
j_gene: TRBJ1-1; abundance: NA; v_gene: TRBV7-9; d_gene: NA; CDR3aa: CASSLAPSGANTEAFF; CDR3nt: TGTGCCAGCAGCTTGGCCCCATCGGGAGCGAACACTGAAGCTTTCTTT
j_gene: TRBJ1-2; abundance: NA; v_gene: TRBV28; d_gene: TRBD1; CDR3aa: CASSPDYDRGDGYTF; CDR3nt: TGTGCCAGCAGTCCCGACTACGACAGGGGCGATGGCTACACCTTC
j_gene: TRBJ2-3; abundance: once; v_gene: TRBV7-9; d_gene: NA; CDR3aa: CASSSIIGGASAGDTQYF; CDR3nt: TGTGCCAGCAGCTCCATCATTGGGGGGGCCTCGGCGGGAGATACGCAGTATTTT
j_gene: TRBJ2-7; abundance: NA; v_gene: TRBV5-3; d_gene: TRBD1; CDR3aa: CARSSGTGFTYEQYF; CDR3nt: TGTGCCAGAAGCTCCGGGACAGGTTTTACCTACGAGCAGTACTTC
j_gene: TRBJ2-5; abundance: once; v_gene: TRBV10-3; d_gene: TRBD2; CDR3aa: CAIRQGESGLAGSQETQYF; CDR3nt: TGTGCCATAAGACAGGGGGAATCGGGACTAGCGGGATCACAAGAGACCCAGTACTTC
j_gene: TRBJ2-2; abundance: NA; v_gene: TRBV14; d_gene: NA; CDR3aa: CASSQVFFGGRPGELFF; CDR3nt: TGTGCCAGCAGCCAAGTTTTTTTTGGAGGACGACCCGGGGAGCTGTTTTTT
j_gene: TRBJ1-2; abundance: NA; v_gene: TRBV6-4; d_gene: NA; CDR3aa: CASSDEGVGGYTF; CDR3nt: TGTGCCAGCAGTGACGAGGGAGTAGGTGGCTACACCTTC
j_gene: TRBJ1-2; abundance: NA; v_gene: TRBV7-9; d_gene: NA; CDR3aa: CASSPSFWGYTF; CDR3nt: TGTGCCAGCAGCCCCTCGTTTTGGGGCTACACCTTC
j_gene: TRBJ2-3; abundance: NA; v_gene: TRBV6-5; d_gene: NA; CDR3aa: CASFPRARRDTQYF; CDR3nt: TGTGCCAGCTTCCCCCGGGCCCGCCGGGATACGCAGTATTTT
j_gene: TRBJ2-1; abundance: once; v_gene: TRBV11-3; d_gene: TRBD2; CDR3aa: CASSLVGTSGPGGQFF; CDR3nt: TGTGCCAGCAGCTTAGTAGGGACTAGCGGCCCAGGAGGGCAGTTCTTC
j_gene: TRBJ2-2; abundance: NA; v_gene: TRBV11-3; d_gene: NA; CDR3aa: CASSSTGELFF; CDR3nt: TGTGCCAGCAGCTCCACCGGGGAGCTGTTTTTT
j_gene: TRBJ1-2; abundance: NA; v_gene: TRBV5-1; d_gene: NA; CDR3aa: CASSPDIDMFYGYTF; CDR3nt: TGCGCCAGCAGCCCAGACATAGACATGTTCTATGGCTACACCTTC
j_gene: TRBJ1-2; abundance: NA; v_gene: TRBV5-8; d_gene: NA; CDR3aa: CASSSQGPSNYGYTF; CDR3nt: TGTGCCAGCAGCTCCCAGGGGCCCTCTAACTATGGCTACACCTTC
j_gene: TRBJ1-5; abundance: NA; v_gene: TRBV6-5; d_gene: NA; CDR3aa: CASSYSRGRVGQPQHF; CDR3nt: TGTGCCAGCAGTTACTCCCGGGGCAGGGTGGGCCAGCCCCAGCATTTT
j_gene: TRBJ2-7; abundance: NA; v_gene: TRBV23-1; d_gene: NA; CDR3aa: CASSESGASYEQYF; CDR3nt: TGCGCCAGCAGTGAGTCAGGGGCCTCCTACGAGCAGTACTTC
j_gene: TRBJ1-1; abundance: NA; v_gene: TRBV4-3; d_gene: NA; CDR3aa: CASSQDRVGNTEAFF; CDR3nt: TGCGCCAGCAGCCAAGACAGGGTGGGGAACACTGAAGCTTTCTTT